A selection of T cell receptor beta chains follows, all from one sample in a study of CD8 T cells in Susac syndrome. TCRdb itself ran the immunoSEQ multiplex PCR reads through MiXCR, one entry per CDR3 protein. The table has roughly 200,000 distinct CDR3 sequences, about 95% seen once. The source material was CD4+ T cells from PBMCs. These TCRs come from a human donor in good health. Both conserved end residues are part of each CDR3. The D gene is left open where the match is weak. A clone size is listed for some rows: how often the clone was seen (once, few, many), or a class if it is expanded.

size: .; D: .; V: TRBV30; J: TRBJ1-1; DNA: TGTGCCTGGAGTGGTGGTGGTGCGACTGAAGCTTTCTTT; CDR3: CAWSGGGATEAFF
size: .; D: TRBD1; V: TRBV20-1; J: TRBJ2-5; DNA: TGCAGTGCTAGCCTAGGACAGGCTCAAGAGACCCAGTACTTC; CDR3: CSASLGQAQETQYF
size: .; D: TRBD2; V: TRBV28; J: TRBJ2-1; DNA: TGTGCCAGCACTGGACTAGCGGAGTACAATGAGCAGTTCTTC; CDR3: CASTGLAEYNEQFF
size: .; D: .; V: TRBV24-1; J: TRBJ2-4; DNA: TGTGCCACCAGTGACCCCAGGGGCCCGGGAAACATTCAGTACTTC; CDR3: CATSDPRGPGNIQYF
size: .; D: .; V: TRBV12-3/TRBV12-4; J: TRBJ2-7; DNA: TGTGCCAGCAGTTTCTTCAAATACGAGCAGTACTTC; CDR3: CASSFFKYEQYF
size: .; D: TRBD2; V: TRBV16; J: TRBJ2-2; DNA: TGTGCCAGCAGCCAAGACGGGAGGGGCGCCGGGGAGCTGTTTTTT; CDR3: CASSQDGRGAGELFF
size: .; D: .; V: TRBV9; J: TRBJ2-3; DNA: TGTGCCAGCAGCGTAGCTTGGGGGAGCACAGATACGCAGTATTTT; CDR3: CASSVAWGSTDTQYF
size: .; D: .; V: TRBV28; J: TRBJ1-5; DNA: TGTGCCAGCATCTCCCCTGGGTTAAGTCATCAGCCCCAGCATTTT; CDR3: CASISPGLSHQPQHF
size: few; D: TRBD2; V: TRBV7-8; J: TRBJ2-4; DNA: TGTGCCAGCAGCTTAGGGACTAGCGGGCCCTGGTTGAGCATTCAGTACTTC; CDR3: CASSLGTSGPWLSIQYF
size: few; D: .; V: TRBV25-1; J: TRBJ1-2; DNA: TGTGCCAGCAGTGGCGGCTATGGCTACACCTTC; CDR3: CASSGGYGYTF
size: .; D: .; V: TRBV30; J: TRBJ2-7; DNA: TGTGCCTGGCAGAGAAGGACCCGAGGTGAGCAGTACTTC; CDR3: CAWQRRTRGEQYF
size: .; D: TRBD1; V: TRBV12-3/TRBV12-4; J: TRBJ2-4; DNA: TGTGCCAGCAGTTTAGCGAGTCAGGGGGTAGCCAAAAACATTCAGTACTTC; CDR3: CASSLASQGVAKNIQYF
size: .; D: .; V: TRBV20-1; J: TRBJ2-2; DNA: TGCAGTGCTAGAGGCAGGGGCACCAACACCGGGGAGCTGTTTTTT; CDR3: CSARGRGTNTGELFF
size: .; D: .; V: TRBV25-1; J: TRBJ2-5; DNA: TGTGCCAGCAGGTCGACAGGATGGGAGACCCAGTACTTC; CDR3: CASRSTGWETQYF
size: .; D: TRBD1; V: TRBV7-9; J: TRBJ2-3; DNA: TGTGCCAGCAGCTCCGGGACAGGCACAGATACGCAGTATTTT; CDR3: CASSSGTGTDTQYF
size: .; D: .; V: TRBV20-1; J: TRBJ2-3; DNA: TGCAGTGCTAGAGCACCGGGACTCTCCACAGATACGCAGTATTTT; CDR3: CSARAPGLSTDTQYF
size: .; D: .; V: TRBV29-1; J: TRBJ2-7; DNA: TGCAGCGTTGGACCGGACTTTGGGCAGTACTTC; CDR3: CSVGPDFGQYF
size: .; D: .; V: TRBV11-3; J: TRBJ2-3; DNA: TGTGCCAGCAGCCGAGGAATTGATACGCAGTATTTT; CDR3: CASSRGIDTQYF
size: .; D: TRBD1; V: TRBV20-1; J: TRBJ1-2; DNA: TGCAGTGTGTCCAGGGGGGATGGCTACACCTTC; CDR3: CSVSRGDGYTF
size: .; D: TRBD1; V: TRBV2; J: TRBJ2-7; DNA: TGTGCCAGCAGTTCGACCGGGACAGGGTCTCCCTACGAGCAGTACTTC; CDR3: CASSSTGTGSPYEQYF
size: .; D: .; V: TRBV7-9; J: TRBJ2-3; DNA: TGTGCCAGCAGCTTAATACGGGATTTCACAGATACGCAGTATTTT; CDR3: CASSLIRDFTDTQYF
size: once; D: .; V: TRBV12-3/TRBV12-4; J: TRBJ2-7; DNA: TGTGCCAGCAGTTTCCGGGTCCCCTACGAGCAGTACTTC; CDR3: CASSFRVPYEQYF
size: .; D: TRBD2; V: TRBV20-1; J: TRBJ2-3; DNA: TGCAGTGCTGTTGATAGCGGGCTGGATACGCAGTATTTT; CDR3: CSAVDSGLDTQYF
size: .; D: TRBD2; V: TRBV29-1; J: TRBJ2-1; DNA: TGCAGCGCTGAGGGGCTAGCGGGAAAGGAGCAGTTCTTC; CDR3: CSAEGLAGKEQFF
size: .; D: TRBD1; V: TRBV29-1; J: TRBJ2-4; DNA: TGCAGCGTTGAAGGCGACAGGGGCGTTGGCATTCAGTACTTC; CDR3: CSVEGDRGVGIQYF
size: .; D: TRBD2; V: TRBV11-3; J: TRBJ2-1; DNA: TGTGCCAGCAGCCCCCAGACTAGCGTTTACAATGAGCAGTTCTTC; CDR3: CASSPQTSVYNEQFF
size: .; D: TRBD2; V: TRBV7-9; J: TRBJ2-1; DNA: TGTGCTAGCAGCTTAGGGTTGGGCCTAGCGGTAGATGAGCAGTTCTTC; CDR3: CASSLGLGLAVDEQFF
size: .; D: .; V: TRBV3-1; J: TRBJ2-6; DNA: TGTGCCAGCAGCCAGAGAGGGTCTGGGGCCAACGTCCTGACTTTC; CDR3: CASSQRGSGANVLTF
size: .; D: .; V: TRBV5-1; J: TRBJ1-4; DNA: TGCGCCAGCAGCCTACAAGTGGGCAAGAATGAAAAACTGTTTTTT; CDR3: CASSLQVGKNEKLFF
size: .; D: .; V: TRBV12-3/TRBV12-4; J: TRBJ2-3; DNA: TGTGCCAGCAGTCCCTGGGTTAGGGGCACAGATACGCAGTATTTT; CDR3: CASSPWVRGTDTQYF
size: .; D: TRBD2; V: TRBV20-1; J: TRBJ2-1; DNA: TGCAGTGCCGGGACTAGCGGGAGGGCGAGTGAGCAGTTCTTC; CDR3: CSAGTSGRASEQFF